This TCR beta chain was sequenced for a study of neoadjuvant anti-PD-1 for oral cavity cancer (TCRdb year 2021). In the study overall: Before curative-intent surgical resection, most patients were given three to four biweekly doses of nivolumab at 3 mg/kg. For patients who did not progress, a fourth nivolumab dose was given around day 43, followed by definitive surgical resection on days 50-56. Responders were defined as patients with complete response, partial response or stable disease by RECIST 1.1; non-responders were defined as patients with progression. The parent correlative cohort included roughly 13 patients, with a roughly 34% response rate.

For deep sequencing, each PBMC sample was run in six replicates, with libraries mostly built from approximately 520 ng of input genomic DNA. The immunoSEQ hsTCRbeta kit was used to prepare TCRbeta libraries, following the manufacturer's instructions. An Illumina NovaSeq 6000 S4 flow cell was used to sequence the final libraries, which had first been combined to 3 nM. Processing in the source paper ran as follows. The immunoSEQ Analyzer was used for raw data preprocessing and quality control. The analysis was restricted to productive rearrangements, with each unique CDR3 amino acid sequence defining a clonotype. Using the R package tcR, the researchers computed the Gini-Simpson index as their estimate of repertoire clonality. Gini indices were compared with Student's t test, and associations with tumor size change were assessed by Pearson correlation. TCRdb carries this immuneACCESS record with in-frame sequences only. Its versions omit some clonotypes, under half of them owing to an unresolved V gene in the studies checked, with the rest unexplained. V, J and clone size reflect that table, while D and trimming were determined from the DNA. Here the sample has approximately 68,000 clones; approximately 87% occur a single time. The biggest ten clones account for 2.5% to 3% of the sample.

In light of the paper, this sample's time point label describes: after neoadjuvant nivolumab, at surgical resection. None of the patients had received prior systemic or radiation treatment, and all were newly diagnosed with stage II-IVA oral cavity squamous cell carcinoma. The cohort was composed of patients with HPV-negative, locally advanced oral cavity squamous cell carcinoma. No culture maintenance or expansion was done, as the peripheral blood mononuclear cells went straight to analysis. Samples were obtained from a longitudinal correlative study of a single-arm phase II trial of neoadjuvant nivolumab in oral cavity squamous cell carcinoma. Genomic DNA-based TCRbeta sequencing was performed on subject-matched pre- and post-treatment PBMCs and tumors from three responders and three non-responders. Peripheral blood mononuclear cells were collected once before nivolumab treatment and again after treatment, at the time of surgery. The Maxwell RSC DNA from Cells kit was used to extract genomic DNA from PBMCs.

CDR1 and CDR2 (MNHEY, SVGAGI) derive from the germline V gene. Trimming costs V 10 bases and J 2 bases, and their ends lie 17 bases apart. The CDR3 holds 14 amino acids from the cysteine to the phenylalanine. Only the CDR3 DNA is retained, 42 bases long and in frame from the first base. Broad study findings and their caveats: After neoadjuvant nivolumab, significantly higher T cell clonality (Gini index) was found within PBMCs in non-responders than in responders. Higher pretreatment blood Treg/Th17 ratios correlated with higher pretreatment blood TCRbeta clonality and lower post-treatment tumor TCRbeta clonality. TCR analyses included only a few patients per response group, and the authors called for larger cohorts for validation.

In the case of this clone: Its antigen is still unknown. Base qualities are not recorded, but no much larger clone differs from it by a single base.

This sequence originates from a person aged 35-79 years with oral cavity squamous cell carcinoma. The material sequenced was PBMCs, taken after nivolumab (anti-PD-1) treatment. Here the chain combines TRBV6-5 and TRBJ1-2; a weak D assignment points to TRBD1 (6 bases agree). This receptor has the CDR3 CATVGRDTNYGYTF. The DNA sequence is given as TGTGCCACCGTTGGACGGGACACCAACTATGGCTACACCTTC.